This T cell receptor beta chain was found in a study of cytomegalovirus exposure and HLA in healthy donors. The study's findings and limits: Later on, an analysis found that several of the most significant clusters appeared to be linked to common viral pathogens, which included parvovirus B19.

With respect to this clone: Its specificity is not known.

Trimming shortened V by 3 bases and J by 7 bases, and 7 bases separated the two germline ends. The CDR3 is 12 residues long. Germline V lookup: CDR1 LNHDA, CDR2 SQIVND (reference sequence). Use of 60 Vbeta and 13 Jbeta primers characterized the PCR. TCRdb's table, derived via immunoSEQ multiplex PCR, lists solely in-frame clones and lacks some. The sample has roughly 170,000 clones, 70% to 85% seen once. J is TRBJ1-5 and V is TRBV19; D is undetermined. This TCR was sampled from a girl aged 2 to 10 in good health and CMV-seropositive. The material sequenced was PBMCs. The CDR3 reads CASSITGQPQHF. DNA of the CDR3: TGTGCCAGTAGTATTACGGGACAGCCCCAGCATTTT.